Given below is one T cell receptor beta chain in context. Its antigen is not known. Primers for the PCR totalled 60 Vbeta and 13 Jbeta. Some clones are missing from TCRdb's copy, which holds only in-frame ones; the method was immunoSEQ multiplex PCR. The sample has about 130,000 clones; around 78% are singletons. The data belong to a study of cytomegalovirus exposure and HLA in healthy donors. The V and J ends lost 3 bases and 2 bases, in that order; junction bases with no gene match: 6. The germline V gene has CDR1 SGHRS and CDR2 YFSETQ. This CDR3 region has 16 residues. Study-wide results and limits: The authors enumerated 150 to 200 TCR beta chains as linked to cytomegalovirus. More clonal expansion characterized HLA-associated TCR beta chains than equally common others in a later analysis. Productive status was seen about 90% or about 30% of the time for most TCR beta V segments in an earlier analysis. In a later analysis, the majority of CMV-associated beta chains seemingly showed HLA restriction.

The receptor was isolated from a woman aged 18-29 years in good health and CMV-seronegative. Sequenced: PBMCs. This chain links TRBV5-1 with TRBJ1-2; 11 bases fit TRBD1. CDR3 in DNA: TGCGCCAGCAGCTCCGGGACAGGGGGGGGAAACTATGGCTACACCTTC. It specifies CASSSGTGGGNYGYTF.